This entry is about one T cell receptor beta chain. Germline V lookup: CDR1 SGHAT, CDR2 FQNNGV. The CDR3 is 15 residues long. The junction had 10 bases not matched to a gene; V was cut back by 1 base and J by 11 bases. Per the original data handling: Junction-only immunoSEQ sequences carried no quality scores, so filtering differed. Measured with immunoSEQ multiplex PCR; TCRdb has only the in-frame clones, and not every one. V and J calls and clone size are copied from that table; D and trimming were computed from the DNA. Counted here are nearly 1 million clones, around three quarters occurring once; the ten biggest clones make up 1.5%. All donors were Caucasian adults living in Nashville, Tennessee. This specimen comes from a study of shared clonotypes between healthy human individuals. Study information: Per donor, CD8 memory used one plate, CD8 naive used two, CD4 memory used three and CD4 naive used three.

The source of this sequence is a young man in good health. The V call is TRBV11-2, the J call TRBJ2-3, with TRBD2 matching 9 bases. The sequenced sample consisted of memory CD4+ T cells sorted from blood. Documented subset: CD45RA-negative fraction. The CDR3 DNA reads as TGTGCCAGCAGCTTAGCGGGCTGGGGCGGGAGGGGGCAGTATTTT. Encoded protein: CASSLAGWGGRGQYF.